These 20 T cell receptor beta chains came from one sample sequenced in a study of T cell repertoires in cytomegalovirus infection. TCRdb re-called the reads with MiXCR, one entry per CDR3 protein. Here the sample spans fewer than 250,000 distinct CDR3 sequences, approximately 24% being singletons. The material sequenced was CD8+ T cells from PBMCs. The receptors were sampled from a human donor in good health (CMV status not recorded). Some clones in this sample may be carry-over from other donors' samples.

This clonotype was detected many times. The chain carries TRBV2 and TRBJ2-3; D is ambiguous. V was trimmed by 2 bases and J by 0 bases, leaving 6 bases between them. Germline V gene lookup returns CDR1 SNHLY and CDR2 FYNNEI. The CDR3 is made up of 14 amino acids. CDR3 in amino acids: CASSEPASTDTQYF. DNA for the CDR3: TGTGCCAGCAGTGAACCGGCTAGCACAGATACGCAGTATTTT.

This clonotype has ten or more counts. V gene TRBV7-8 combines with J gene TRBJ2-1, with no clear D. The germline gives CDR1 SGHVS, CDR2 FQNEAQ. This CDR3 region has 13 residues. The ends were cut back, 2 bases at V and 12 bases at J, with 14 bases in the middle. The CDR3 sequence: CASSLLASEAQFF. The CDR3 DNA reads TGTGCCAGCAGCTTACTGGCGTCTGAGGCGCAGTTCTTC.

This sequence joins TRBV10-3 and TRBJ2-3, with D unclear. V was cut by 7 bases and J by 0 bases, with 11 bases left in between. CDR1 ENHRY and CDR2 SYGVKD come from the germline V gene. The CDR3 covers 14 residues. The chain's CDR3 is CAIKQPSSTDTQYF. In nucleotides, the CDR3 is TGTGCCATCAAACAGCCGTCTAGCACAGATACGCAGTATTTT.

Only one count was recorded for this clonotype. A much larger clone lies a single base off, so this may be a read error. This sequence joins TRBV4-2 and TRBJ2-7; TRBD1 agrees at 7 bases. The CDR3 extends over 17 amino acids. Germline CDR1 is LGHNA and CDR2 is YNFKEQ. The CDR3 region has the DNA TGTGTCAGCAGCCAAGACTGGACAGGAGAGGGTTCGTACGAGCAGTACTTC. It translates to CVSSQDWTGEGSYEQYF.

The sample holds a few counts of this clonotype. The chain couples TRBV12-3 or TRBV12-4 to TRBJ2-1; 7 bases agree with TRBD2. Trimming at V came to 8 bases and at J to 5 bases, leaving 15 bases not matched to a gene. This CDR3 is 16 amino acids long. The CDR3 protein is CASAVLPAGVDNEQFF. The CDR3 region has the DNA TGTGCCAGCGCTGTCCTTCCGGCGGGGGTAGACAATGAGCAGTTCTTC.

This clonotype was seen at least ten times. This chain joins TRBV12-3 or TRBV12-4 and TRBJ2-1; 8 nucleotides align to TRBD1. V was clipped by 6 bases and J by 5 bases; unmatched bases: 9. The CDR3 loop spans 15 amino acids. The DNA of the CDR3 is TGTGCCAGCAGAGCCCGGGACAGGACAAACAATGAGCAGTTCTTC. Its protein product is CASRARDRTNNEQFF.

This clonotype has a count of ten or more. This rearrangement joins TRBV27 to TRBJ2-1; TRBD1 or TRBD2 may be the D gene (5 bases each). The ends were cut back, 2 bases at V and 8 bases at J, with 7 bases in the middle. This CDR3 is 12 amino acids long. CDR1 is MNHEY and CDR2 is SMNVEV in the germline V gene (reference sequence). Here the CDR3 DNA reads TGTGCCAGCAGTTTAGGGGGTTATGAGCAGTTCTTC. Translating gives CASSLGGYEQFF.

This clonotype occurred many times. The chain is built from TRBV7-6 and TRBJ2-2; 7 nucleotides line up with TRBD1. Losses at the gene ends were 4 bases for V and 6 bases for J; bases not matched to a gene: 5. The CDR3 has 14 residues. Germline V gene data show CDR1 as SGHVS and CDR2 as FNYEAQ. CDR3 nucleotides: TGTGCCAGCAGCTCGGGAACAGGGGCCGGGGAGCTGTTTTTT. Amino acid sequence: CASSSGTGAGELFF.

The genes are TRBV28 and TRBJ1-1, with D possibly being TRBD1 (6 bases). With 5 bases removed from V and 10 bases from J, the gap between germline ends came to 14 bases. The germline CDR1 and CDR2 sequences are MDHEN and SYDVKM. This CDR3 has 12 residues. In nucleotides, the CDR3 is TGTGCCAGCAGTCTTGACAGGCTGTCAGCTTTCTTT. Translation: CASSLDRLSAFF.

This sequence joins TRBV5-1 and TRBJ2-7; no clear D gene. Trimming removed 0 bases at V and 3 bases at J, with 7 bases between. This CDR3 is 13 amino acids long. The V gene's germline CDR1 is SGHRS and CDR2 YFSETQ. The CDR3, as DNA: TGCGCCAGCAGCTTGGTAGCCGACTACGAGCAGTACTTC. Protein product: CASSLVADYEQYF.

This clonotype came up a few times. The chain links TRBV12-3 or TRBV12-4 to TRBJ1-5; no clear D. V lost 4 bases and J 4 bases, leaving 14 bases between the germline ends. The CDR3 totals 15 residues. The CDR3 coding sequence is TGTGCCAGCAGTTACGGGATGGGTTTTAATCAGCCCCAGCATTTT. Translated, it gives CASSYGMGFNQPQHF.

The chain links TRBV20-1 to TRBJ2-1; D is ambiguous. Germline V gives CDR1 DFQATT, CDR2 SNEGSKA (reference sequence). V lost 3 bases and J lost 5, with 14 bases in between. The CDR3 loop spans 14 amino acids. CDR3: CSASRPTIDNEQFF. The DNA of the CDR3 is TGCAGTGCTAGCCGACCGACAATAGACAATGAGCAGTTCTTC.

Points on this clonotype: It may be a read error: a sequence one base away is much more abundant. CDR3 coding DNA: TGCAGTGCTCGCCCGATACAGCCGTACGAGCAGTACTTC. Translation: CSARPIQPYEQYF. The chain has TRBV20-1 and TRBJ2-7; D is undetermined. With 5 bases removed from V and 4 bases from J, the gap between germline ends came to 15 bases. In germline, CDR1 is DFQATT, CDR2 SNEGSKA (reference sequence). The CDR3 runs 13 residues.

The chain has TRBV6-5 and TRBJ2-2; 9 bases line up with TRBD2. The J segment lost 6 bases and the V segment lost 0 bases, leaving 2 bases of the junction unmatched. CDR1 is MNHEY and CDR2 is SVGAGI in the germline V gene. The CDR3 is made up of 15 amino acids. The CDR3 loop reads CASSYSAGGPGELFF. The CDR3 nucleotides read TGTGCCAGCAGTTACTCCGCGGGGGGGCCCGGGGAGCTGTTTTTT.

Here the CDR3 reads CASSLFADSTNYGYTF. The CDR3 coding sequence is TGCGCCAGCAGCTTATTCGCAGACAGCACTAACTATGGCTACACCTTC. The genes are TRBV5-1 and TRBJ1-2; possibly TRBD1 for D (5 bases). V shed 2 bases and J shed 0 bases, with 14 bases lying between them. From germline, CDR1 is SGHRS and CDR2 YFSETQ. There are 16 residues in the CDR3.

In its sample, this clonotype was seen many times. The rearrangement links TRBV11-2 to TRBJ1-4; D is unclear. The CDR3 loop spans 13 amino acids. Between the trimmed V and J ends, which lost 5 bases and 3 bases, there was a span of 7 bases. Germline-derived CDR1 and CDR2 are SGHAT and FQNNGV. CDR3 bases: TGTGCCAGCAGCCACACTGCTAATGAAAAACTGTTTTTT. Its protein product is CASSHTANEKLFF.

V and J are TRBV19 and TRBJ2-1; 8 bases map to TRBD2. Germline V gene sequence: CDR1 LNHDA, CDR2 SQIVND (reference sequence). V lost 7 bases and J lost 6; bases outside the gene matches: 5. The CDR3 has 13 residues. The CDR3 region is CASNAGGTNEQFF. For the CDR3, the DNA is TGTGCCAGTAATGCGGGGGGAACCAATGAGCAGTTCTTC.

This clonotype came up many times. The CDR3 loop is CASSPGPGAKNIQYF. CDR3 coding DNA: TGTGCCAGCAGCCCCGGGCCGGGGGCCAAAAACATTCAGTACTTC. V is TRBV7-6 and J is TRBJ2-4, with D perhaps TRBD2 (5 bases). V lost 5 bases and J 1 base, leaving 12 bases between the germline ends. Looked up from germline, CDR1 is SGHVS and CDR2 is FNYEAQ. The CDR3 loop spans 15 amino acids.

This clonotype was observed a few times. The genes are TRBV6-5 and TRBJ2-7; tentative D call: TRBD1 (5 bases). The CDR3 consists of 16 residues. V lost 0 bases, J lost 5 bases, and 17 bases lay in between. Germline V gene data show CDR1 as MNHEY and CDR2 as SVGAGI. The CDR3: CASSYSWGIKGHEQYF. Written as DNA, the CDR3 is TGTGCCAGCAGTTACTCATGGGGAATTAAGGGGCACGAGCAGTACTTC.

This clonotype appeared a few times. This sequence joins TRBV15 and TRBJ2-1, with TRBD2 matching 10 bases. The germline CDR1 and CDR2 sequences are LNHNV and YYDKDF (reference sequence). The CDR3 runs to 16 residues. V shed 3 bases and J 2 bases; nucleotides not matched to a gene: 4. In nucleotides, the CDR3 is TGTGCCACCAGCAGCAGGACTAGCGGTCCCTACAATGAGCAGTTCTTC. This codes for CATSSRTSGPYNEQFF. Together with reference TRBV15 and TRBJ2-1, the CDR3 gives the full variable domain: DAMVIQNPRYQVTQFGKPVTLSCSQTLNHNVMYWYQQKSSQAPKLLFHYYDKDFNNEADTPDNFQSRRPNTSFCFLDIRSPGLGDTAMYLCATSSRTSGPYNEQFFGPGTRLTVL.